A selection of T cell receptor beta chains follows, all from one sample in a study of beta chain features in type 1 diabetes. The method was immunoSEQ multiplex PCR; TCRdb's version includes in-frame clones alone and lacks a portion of them. The sample holds 250,000 to 300,000 clones, more than 13% seen once. The source material was naive CD4+ T cells from blood. Receptor source: a man aged 25 to 40 with type 1 diabetes. Both conserved end residues are part of each CDR3. The D gene is left open where the match is weak. The listing skips clone size in some rows; elsewhere it reads once, few, many or a size class.

-,TRBJ2-7,TRBV10-3,-,TGTGCCATCAGTGAGTCGACCGGGAGAGGCCTCCTCTACGAGCAGTACTTC,CAISESTGRGLLYEQYF
-,TRBJ2-6,TRBV19,TRBD1,TGTGCCAGTAGTACCTACAGGGGCAAGACCTCTGGGGCCAACGTCCTGACTTTC,CASSTYRGKTSGANVLTF
few,TRBJ1-1,TRBV4-3,-,TGCGCCAGCAGCCAGTTACAGGGCGGTGTGACCACTGAAGCTTTCTTT,CASSQLQGGVTTEAFF
-,TRBJ1-2,TRBV6-1,-,TGTGCCAGCAGTGAACGGAGGGGCGTATATGGCTACACCTTC,CASSERRGVYGYTF
few,TRBJ2-5,TRBV29-1,-,TGCAGCGTTGTCATCGGTTCATTCGAGACCCAGTACTTC,CSVVIGSFETQYF
-,TRBJ1-5,TRBV2,-,TGTGCCAGCAGTCAAAGACAGCGCAATCAGCCCCAGCATTTT,CASSQRQRNQPQHF
-,TRBJ1-1,TRBV6-5,-,TGTGCCAGCAGTTACTCTGGGGGCTTTGAAGCTTTCTTT,CASSYSGGFEAFF
-,TRBJ2-3,TRBV11-3,-,TGTGCCAGCAGCATACAGGGCACCCATAATACGCAGTATTTT,CASSIQGTHNTQYF
-,TRBJ2-5,TRBV18,-,TGTGCCAGCTCACCCCCGGGAGAAAGAGAGACCCAGTACTTC,CASSPPGERETQYF
few,TRBJ2-7,TRBV2,TRBD1,TGTGCCAGCAGCGCGGACAGGGTTGTATCCTACGAGCAGTACTTC,CASSADRVVSYEQYF
few,TRBJ2-3,TRBV7-2,-,TGTGCCAGCAGCTTAGCCCGGGTAATGGATACGCAGTATTTT,CASSLARVMDTQYF
few,TRBJ1-1,TRBV7-9,TRBD1,TGTGCCAGCAGCCAAGCGTGGACAGGGACTAAGAACACTGAAGCTTTCTTT,CASSQAWTGTKNTEAFF